This TCR beta chain was recovered during a study of T-cell memory formation after mild COVID-19. TCRdb itself ran the 5' RACE reads through MiXCR, one entry per CDR3 protein. The top ten hold around 20% of the sample, which has hundreds of thousands of distinct CDR3 sequences, around 17% seen once. This clonotype has only a few counts. The material sequenced was PBMCs or a T cell subset sorted from them (not recorded which). The receptor was isolated from a man between 18 and 35 years old who had mild COVID-19 (a few samples of this study predate the infection). Cell type and time point are not known.

This chain's CDR3 is CASSQGFRNTEAFF. CDR3 DNA: TGTGCCAGCAGCCAAGGTTTCAGAAACACTGAAGCTTTCTTT. V is TRBV3-1 and J is TRBJ1-1; D is uncertain. V shed 1 base and J shed 2 bases, with 8 bases lying between them. This CDR3 region has 14 residues. Per the germline V gene, CDR1 is LGHDT and CDR2 is YNNKEL (reference sequence).